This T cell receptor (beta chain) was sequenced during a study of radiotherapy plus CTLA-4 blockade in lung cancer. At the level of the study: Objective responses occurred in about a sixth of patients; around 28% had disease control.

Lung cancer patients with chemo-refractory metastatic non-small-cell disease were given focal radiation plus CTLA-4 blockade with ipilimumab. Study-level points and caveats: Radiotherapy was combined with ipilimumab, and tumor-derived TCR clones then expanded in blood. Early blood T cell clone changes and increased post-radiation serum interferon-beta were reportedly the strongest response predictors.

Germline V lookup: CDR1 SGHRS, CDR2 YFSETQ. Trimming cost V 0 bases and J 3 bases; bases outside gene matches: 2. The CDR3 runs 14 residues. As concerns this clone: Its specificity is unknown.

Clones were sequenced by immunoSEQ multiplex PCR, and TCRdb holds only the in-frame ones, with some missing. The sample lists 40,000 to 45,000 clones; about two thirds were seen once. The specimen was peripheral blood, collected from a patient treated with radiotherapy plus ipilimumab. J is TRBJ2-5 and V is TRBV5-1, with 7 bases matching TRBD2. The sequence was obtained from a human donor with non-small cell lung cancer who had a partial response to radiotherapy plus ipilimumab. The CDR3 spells CASSLGGGEETQYF. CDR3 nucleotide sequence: TGCGCCAGCAGCTTGGGGGGGGGAGAAGAGACCCAGTACTTC.